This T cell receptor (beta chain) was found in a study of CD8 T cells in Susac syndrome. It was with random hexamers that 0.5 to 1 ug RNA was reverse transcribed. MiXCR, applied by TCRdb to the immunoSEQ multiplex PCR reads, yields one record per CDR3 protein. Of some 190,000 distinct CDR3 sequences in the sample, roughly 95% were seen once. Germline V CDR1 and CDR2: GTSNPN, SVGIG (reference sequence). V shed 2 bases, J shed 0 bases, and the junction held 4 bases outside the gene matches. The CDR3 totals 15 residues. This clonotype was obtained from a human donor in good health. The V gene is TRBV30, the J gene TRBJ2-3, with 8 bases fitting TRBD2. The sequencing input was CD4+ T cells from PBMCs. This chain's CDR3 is CAWSRSGSSTDTQYF. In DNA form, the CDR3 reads TGTGCCTGGAGTCGCAGCGGGAGTAGCACAGATACGCAGTATTTT.